What follows is one T cell receptor beta chain and its context. The sample is drawn from a study of low-dose radiotherapy and immunotherapy resistance in tumors. Study summary: A dose of 1 Gy per fraction every two weeks went to Cohort 2, totaling 13 Gy over 26 weeks. Nivolumab was given to patients as a 240 mg flat dose every two weeks, and ipilimumab at 1 mg/kg every six weeks. Both were delivered intravenously.

Alpha and beta chains were covered, as first-strand cDNA relied on TRAV- and TRBV-specific primers. The authors amplified TCRs for about 20 PCR cycles with a constant-region primer and a V-primer adapter. In TCRdb, the reads were re-called with MiXCR into one record per CDR3 protein. Here the sample spans over 15,000 distinct CDR3 sequences, approximately 70% being singletons. V lost 4 bases and J lost 1; bases outside the gene matches: 7. The CDR3 length is 16 residues. From germline, CDR1 is SGDLS and CDR2 YYNGEE. The gene calls are TRBV9 and TRBJ2-1, with 8 bases lining up with TRBD2. The TCR comes from a human donor with advanced metastatic prostate, ovarian, gallbladder or colorectal cancer (not recorded which). This table probably holds off-target reads from a library built for another chain. The CDR3 coding sequence is TGTGCCAGCAGCCCGACAGCGGGGGTTTCCTACAATGAGCAGTTCTTC. Its protein is CASSPTAGVSYNEQFF. The full variable domain, completed using reference TRBV9 and TRBJ2-1, is DSGVTQTPKHLITATGQRVTLRCSPRSGDLSVYWYQQSLDQGLQFLIQYYNGEERAKGNILERFSAQQFPDLHSELNLSSLELGDSALYFCASSPTAGVSYNEQFFGPGTRLTVL.